This T cell receptor beta chain was sequenced during a study of blood T cell repertoires in COVID-19. Study in general: Samples taken during acute and convalescent COVID-19 were collected in the United States, Italy and Spain. T cells, B-cell-depleted T cells, or PBMCs provided the cDNA or gDNA that served as material.

Original processing notes: Amplification from reference gene primers served as the basis for estimated nucleated cell counts. Data came from immunoSEQ multiplex PCR; TCRdb stores just in-frame clones and leaves some out. V, J and clone size are those of that table, while D and trimming were read from the DNA. The sample carries about 210,000 clones, 70% to 90% recorded once. The CDR3 is made up of 14 amino acids. V was trimmed by 3 bases and J by 1 base, leaving 10 bases between them. Germline V gives CDR1 SGDLS, CDR2 YYNGEE. This clone has only one observation. This sequence joins TRBV9 and TRBJ1-1; D is undetermined. Sequenced material: peripheral blood. The sequence was obtained from an elderly woman with acute or convalescent COVID-19. CDR3 sequence reads: CASSARIQNTEAFF. CDR3 coding DNA: TGTGCCAGCAGCGCCAGGATACAGAACACTGAAGCTTTCTTT.